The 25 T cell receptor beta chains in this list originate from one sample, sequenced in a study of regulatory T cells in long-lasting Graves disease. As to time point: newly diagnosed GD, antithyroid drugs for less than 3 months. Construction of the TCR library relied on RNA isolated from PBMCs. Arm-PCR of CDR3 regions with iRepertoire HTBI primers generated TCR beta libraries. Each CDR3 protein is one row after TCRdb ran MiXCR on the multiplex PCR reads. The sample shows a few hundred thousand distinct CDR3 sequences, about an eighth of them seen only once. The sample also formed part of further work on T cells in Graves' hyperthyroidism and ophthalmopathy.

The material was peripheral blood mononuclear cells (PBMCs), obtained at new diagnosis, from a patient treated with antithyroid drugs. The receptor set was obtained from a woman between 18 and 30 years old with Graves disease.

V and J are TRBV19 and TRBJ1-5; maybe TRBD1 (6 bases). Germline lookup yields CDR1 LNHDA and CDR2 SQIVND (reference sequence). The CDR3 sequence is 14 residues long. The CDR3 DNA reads TGTGGGACGGTGGACAGCAGTAGCAATCAGCCCCAGCATTTT. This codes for CGTVDSSSNQPQHF.

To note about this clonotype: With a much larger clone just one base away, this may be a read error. CDR3 amino acids: CASSPQTLLAGTYNEQFF. The CDR3 nucleotides read TGTGCCAGCAGCCCGCAAACCCTACTAGCGGGAACTTACAATGAGCAGTTCTTC. This chain uses TRBV6-1 with TRBJ2-1, with 10 bases fitting TRBD2. With 6 bases clipped from V and 4 bases from J, the junction kept 15 bases outside the gene matches. Germline CDR1 reads MNHNS; CDR2 reads SASEGT. This CDR3 spans 18 amino acids.

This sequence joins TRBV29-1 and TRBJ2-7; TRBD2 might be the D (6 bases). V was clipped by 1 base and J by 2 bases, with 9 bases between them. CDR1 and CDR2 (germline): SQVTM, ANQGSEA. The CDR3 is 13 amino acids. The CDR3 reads CSVEAGETYEQYF. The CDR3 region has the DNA TGCAGCGTTGAAGCGGGAGAGACCTACGAGCAGTACTTC.

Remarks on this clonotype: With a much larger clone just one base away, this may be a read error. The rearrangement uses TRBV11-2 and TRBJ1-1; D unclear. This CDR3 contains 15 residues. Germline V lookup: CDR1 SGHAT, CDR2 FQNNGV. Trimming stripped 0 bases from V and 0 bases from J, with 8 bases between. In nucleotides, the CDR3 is TGTGCCAGCAGCTTAGATGGGCAGATGAACACTGAAGCTTTCTTT. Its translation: CASSLDGQMNTEAFF.

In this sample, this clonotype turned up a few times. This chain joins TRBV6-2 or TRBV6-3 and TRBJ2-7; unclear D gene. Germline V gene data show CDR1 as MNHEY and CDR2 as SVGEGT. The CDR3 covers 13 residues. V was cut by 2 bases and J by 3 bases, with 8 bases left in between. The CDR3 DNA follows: TGTGCCAGCAGTTACCGCCCGAGCTACGAGCAGTACGTC. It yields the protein CASSYRPSYEQYV.

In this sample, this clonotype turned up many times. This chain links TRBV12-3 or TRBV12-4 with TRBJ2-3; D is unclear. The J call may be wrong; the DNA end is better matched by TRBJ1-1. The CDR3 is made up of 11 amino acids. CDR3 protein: CASSSLYGAFF. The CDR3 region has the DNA TGTGCCAGCAGTTCCCTTTATGGAGCTTTCTTT.

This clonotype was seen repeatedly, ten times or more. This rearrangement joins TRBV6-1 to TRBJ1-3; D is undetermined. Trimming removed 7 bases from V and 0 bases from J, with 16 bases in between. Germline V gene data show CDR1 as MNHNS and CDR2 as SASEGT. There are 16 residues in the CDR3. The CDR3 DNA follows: TGTGCCAGCACCTCCGGCGGCCCGAGCTCTGGAAACACCATATATTTT. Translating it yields CASTSGGPSSGNTIYF.

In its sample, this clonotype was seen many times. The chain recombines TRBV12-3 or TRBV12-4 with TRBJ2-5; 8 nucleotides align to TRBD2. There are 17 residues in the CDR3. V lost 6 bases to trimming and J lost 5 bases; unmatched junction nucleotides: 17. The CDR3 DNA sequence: TGTGCCAGCAGCCATCGGGAGGGGGGGCGCCCCCTTGAGACCCAGTACTTC. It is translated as CASSHREGGRPLETQYF.

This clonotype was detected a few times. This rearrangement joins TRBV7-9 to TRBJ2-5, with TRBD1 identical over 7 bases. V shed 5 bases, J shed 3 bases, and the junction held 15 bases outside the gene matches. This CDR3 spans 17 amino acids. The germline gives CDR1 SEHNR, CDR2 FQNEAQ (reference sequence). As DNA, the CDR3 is TGTGCCAGCAGCCCCCGGTCACAGGGGCTATCAAAAGAGACCCAGTACTTC. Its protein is CASSPRSQGLSKETQYF. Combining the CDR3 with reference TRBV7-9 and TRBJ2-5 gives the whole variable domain DTGVSQNPRHKITKRGQNVTFRCDPISEHNRLYWYRQTLGQGPEFLTYFQNEAQLEKSRLLSDRFSAERPKGSFSTLEIQRTEQGDSAMYLCASSPRSQGLSKETQYFGPGTRLLVL.

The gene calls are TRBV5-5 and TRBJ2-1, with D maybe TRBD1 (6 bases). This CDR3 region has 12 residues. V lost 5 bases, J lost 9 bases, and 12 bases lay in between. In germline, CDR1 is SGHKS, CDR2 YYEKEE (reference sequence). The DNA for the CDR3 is TGTGCCAGCAGTGGGCAGGGGAGTGAGCAGTTCTTC. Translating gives CASSGQGSEQFF.

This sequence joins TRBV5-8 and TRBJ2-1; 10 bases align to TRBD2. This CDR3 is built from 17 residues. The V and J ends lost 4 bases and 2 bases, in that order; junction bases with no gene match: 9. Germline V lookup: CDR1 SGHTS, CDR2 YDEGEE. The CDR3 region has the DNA TGTGCCAGCAGCCAGTCAGCGGGAGGGCCTGCCTACAATGAGCAGTTCTTC. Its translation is CASSQSAGGPAYNEQFF.

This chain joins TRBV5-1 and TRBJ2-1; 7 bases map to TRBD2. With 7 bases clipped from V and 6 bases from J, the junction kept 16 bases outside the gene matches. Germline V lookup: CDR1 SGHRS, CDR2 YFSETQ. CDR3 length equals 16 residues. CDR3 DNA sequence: TGCGCCAGCCTGGAGAACATAGCGGGTGGGATCAATGAGCAGTTCTTC. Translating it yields CASLENIAGGINEQFF. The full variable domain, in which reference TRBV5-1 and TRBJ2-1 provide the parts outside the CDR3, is KAGVTQTPRYLIKTRGQQVTLSCSPISGHRSVSWYQQTPGQGLQFLFEYFSETQRNKGNFPGRFSGRQFSNSRSEMNVSTLELGDSALYLCASLENIAGGINEQFFGPGTRLTVL.

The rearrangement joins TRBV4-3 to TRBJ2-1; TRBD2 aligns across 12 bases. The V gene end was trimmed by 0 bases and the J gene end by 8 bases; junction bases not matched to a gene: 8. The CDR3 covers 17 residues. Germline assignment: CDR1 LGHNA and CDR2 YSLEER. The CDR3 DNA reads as TGCGCCAGCAGCCAAGAAGGGCTAGCGGGGGGGCACCATGAGCAGTTCTTC. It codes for CASSQEGLAGGHHEQFF.

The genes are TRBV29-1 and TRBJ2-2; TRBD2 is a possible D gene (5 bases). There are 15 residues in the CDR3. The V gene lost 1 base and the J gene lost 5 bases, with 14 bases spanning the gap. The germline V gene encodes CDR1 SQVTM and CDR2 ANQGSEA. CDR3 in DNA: TGCAGCGTTGAAGGTGGTGAGGGTTGGACCGGGGAGCTGTTTTTT. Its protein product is CSVEGGEGWTGELFF.

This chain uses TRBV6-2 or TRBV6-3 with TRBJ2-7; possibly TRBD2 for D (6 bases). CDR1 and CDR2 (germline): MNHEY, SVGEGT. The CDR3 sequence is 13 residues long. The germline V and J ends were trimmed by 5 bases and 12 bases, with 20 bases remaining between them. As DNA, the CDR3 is TGTGCCAGCAGTGAAGTGAGAACTAGCTTGTTGTACGTC. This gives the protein CASSEVRTSLLYV.

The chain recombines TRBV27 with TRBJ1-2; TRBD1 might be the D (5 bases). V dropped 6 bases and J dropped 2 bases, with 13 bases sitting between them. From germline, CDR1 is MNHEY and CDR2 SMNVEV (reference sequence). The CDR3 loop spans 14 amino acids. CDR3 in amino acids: CASSGGGRNYGYTF. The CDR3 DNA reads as TGTGCCAGCAGCGGGGGTGGACGGAACTATGGCTACACCTTC.

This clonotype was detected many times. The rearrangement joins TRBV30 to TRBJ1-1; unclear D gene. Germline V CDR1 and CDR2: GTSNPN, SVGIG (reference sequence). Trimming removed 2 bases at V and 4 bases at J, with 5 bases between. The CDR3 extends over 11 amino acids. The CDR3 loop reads CAWSLVTEAFF. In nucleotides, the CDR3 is TGTGCCTGGAGTTTGGTCACTGAAGCTTTCTTT.

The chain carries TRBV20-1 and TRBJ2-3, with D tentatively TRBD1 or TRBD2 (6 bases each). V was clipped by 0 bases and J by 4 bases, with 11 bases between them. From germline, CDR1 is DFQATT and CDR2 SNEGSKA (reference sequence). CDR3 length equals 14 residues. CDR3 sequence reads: CSAREGGISDTQYF. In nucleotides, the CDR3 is TGCAGTGCTAGAGAGGGGGGCATATCAGATACGCAGTATTTT.

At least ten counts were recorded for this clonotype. The CDR3 DNA sequence: TGCAGTGCTAGCGGGACTAGCGGCTACAATGAGCAGTTCTTC. The encoded protein is CSASGTSGYNEQFF. This chain joins TRBV20-1 and TRBJ2-1, with 11 bases lining up with TRBD2. This CDR3 region has 14 residues. Losses at the gene ends were 3 bases for V and 3 bases for J; bases not matched to a gene: 1. CDR1 is DFQATT and CDR2 is SNEGSKA in the germline V gene (reference sequence).

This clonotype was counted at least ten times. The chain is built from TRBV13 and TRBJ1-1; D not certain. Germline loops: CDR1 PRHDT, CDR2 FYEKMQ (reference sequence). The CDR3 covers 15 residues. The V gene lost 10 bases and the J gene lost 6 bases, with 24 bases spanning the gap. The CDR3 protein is CATPRGRVSPPEAFF. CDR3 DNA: TGTGCCACCCCGCGTGGGAGGGTCTCTCCCCCTGAAGCTTTCTTT.

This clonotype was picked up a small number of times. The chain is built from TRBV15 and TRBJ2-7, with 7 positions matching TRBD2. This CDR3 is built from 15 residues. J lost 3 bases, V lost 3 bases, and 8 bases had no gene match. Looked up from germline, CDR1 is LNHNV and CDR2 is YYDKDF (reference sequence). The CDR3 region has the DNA TGTGCCACCAGCAGCGTCGCAGGGAGGGACTACGAGCAGTACTTC. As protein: CATSSVAGRDYEQYF.

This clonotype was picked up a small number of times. The CDR3 spells CATSRDRDDGYTF. CDR3 coding DNA: TGTGCCACCAGCAGGGACAGGGACGATGGCTACACCTTC. This chain uses TRBV15 with TRBJ1-2, with TRBD1 matching 8 bases. CDR1 LNHNV and CDR2 YYDKDF come from the germline V gene (reference sequence). This CDR3 has 13 amino acids. Trimming took 3 bases from V and 6 from J; bases not matched to a gene: 3.

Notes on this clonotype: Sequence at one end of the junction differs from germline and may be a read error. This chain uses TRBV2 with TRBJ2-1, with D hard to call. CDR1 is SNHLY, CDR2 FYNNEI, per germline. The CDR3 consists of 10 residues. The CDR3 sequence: CASSESNFDF. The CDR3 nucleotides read TGTGCCAGCAGTGAAAGTAACTTCGACTTC.

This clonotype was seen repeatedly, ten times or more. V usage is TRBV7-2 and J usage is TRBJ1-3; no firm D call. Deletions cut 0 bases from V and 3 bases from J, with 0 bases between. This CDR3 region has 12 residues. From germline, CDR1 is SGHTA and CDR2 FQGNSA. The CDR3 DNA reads TGTGCCAGCAGCTTAGCTGGAAACACCATATATTTT. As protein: CASSLAGNTIYF.

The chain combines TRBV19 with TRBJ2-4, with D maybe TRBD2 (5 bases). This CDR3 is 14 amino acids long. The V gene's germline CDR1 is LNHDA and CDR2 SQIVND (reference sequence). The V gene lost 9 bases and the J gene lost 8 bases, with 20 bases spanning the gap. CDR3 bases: TGTGCCAGGAATACAGCCATGGCCGGGGACATTCAGTACTTC. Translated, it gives CARNTAMAGDIQYF.